The clone carrying this T cell receptor (beta chain) was counted a few times. Its antigen remains unknown. The data are from a study of identical twins. Points from the study as a whole: Conclusions came from cross-sectional statistical analysis, not from following the same donors. Zero-insertion analyses were open to partial confounding by invariant MAIT and iNKT cells.

There are 11 residues in the CDR3. Germline V CDR1 and CDR2: MNHNY, SVGAGI (reference sequence). Trimming stripped 7 bases from V and 4 bases from J, with 5 bases between. MiXCR, run by TCRdb on the 5' RACE reads, gives a single entry per CDR3 protein. The repertoire holds 510,000 or so distinct CDR3 sequences, around 15% seen once, with 0.35% to 0.45% in the top ten. The same data also contributed to another study, on yellow fever vaccine responses in identical twins.

This TCR was sampled from a woman aged 18-30 years in good health. The V gene is TRBV6-6, the J gene TRBJ2-1; unclear D gene. Sequencing input: CD4+ T cells sorted from blood. The CDR3 nucleotides are TGTGCCAGCATGAATTACAATGAGCAGTTCTTC. Encoded protein: CASMNYNEQFF.